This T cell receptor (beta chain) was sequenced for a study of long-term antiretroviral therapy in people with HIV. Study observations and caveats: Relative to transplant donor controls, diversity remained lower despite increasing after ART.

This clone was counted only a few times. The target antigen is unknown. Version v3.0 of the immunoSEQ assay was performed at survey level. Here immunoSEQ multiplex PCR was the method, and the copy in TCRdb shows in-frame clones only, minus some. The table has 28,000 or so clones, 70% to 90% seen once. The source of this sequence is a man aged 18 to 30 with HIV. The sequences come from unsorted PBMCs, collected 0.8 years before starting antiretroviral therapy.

The CDR3, as DNA: TGCGCCAGCAGCCAAGTATTCGCAAAATACTACGAGCAGTACTTC. This sequence encodes CASSQVFAKYYEQYF. The rearrangement uses TRBV4-1 and TRBJ2-7; D is unresolved. Trimming stripped 1 base from V and 3 bases from J, with 13 bases between. Germline CDR1 reads MGHRA; CDR2 reads YSYEKL. This CDR3 has 15 residues.